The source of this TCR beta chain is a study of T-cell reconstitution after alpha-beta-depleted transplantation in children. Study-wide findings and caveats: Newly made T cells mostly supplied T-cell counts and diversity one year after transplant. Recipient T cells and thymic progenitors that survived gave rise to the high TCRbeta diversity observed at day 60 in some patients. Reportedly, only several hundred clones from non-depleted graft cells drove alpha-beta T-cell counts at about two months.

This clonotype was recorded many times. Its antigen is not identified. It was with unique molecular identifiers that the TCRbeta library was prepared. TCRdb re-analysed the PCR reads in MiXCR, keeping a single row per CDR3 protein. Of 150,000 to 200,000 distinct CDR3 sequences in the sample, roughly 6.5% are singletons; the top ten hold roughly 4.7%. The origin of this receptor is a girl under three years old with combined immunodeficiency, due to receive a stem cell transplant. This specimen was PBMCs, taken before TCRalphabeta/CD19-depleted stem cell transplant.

CDR3 loop: CASSHGLVSEQFF. The CDR3 nucleotides read TGCGCCAGCAGCCATGGACTAGTTAGTGAGCAGTTCTTC. The J gene is TRBJ2-1, the V gene TRBV4-1, with TRBD2 matching over 7 bases. CDR1 and CDR2 (germline): MGHRA, YSYEKL. With V trimmed by 3 bases and J by 9 bases, 5 bases remained unmatched. There are 13 residues in the CDR3.